The T cell receptor beta chain under discussion was sequenced for a study of glioma-infiltrating T cells. Germline V lookup: CDR1 SNHLY, CDR2 FYNNEI. The germline V and J ends were trimmed by 6 bases and 0 bases, with 9 bases remaining between them. This CDR3 is 15 amino acids long. About this clonotype itself: Its antigen remains unidentified.

Using RNA template, CDR3s of TCR alpha and beta were amplified with iRepertoire arm-PCR. For one-step reverse transcription and amplification, about 85-400 ng of tissue mRNA or PBMC total RNA was used. TCRdb reprocessed the multiplex PCR reads with MiXCR, giving one entry per CDR3 protein. The data hold tens of thousands of distinct CDR3 sequences, with about 23% observed a single time. Whole-study results and caveats: Very few CDR3 sequences were shared between tissue and blood. Non-neoplastic patients had below-expected tissue-blood divergence, while all gliomas exceeded expectation.

Sequenced sample: glioma tissue, nonneoplastic brain tissue, or PBMCs (not recorded which). The receptor was isolated from a human donor with low-grade glioma or glioblastoma, undergoing nonglioma brain surgery, or in good health (not recorded which). The V call is TRBV2, the J call TRBJ2-6; the D gene is possibly TRBD1 (5 bases). CDR3 in DNA: TGTGCCAGCAGAGAGGACAACTCTGGGGCCAACGTCCTGACTTTC. This gives the protein CASREDNSGANVLTF.